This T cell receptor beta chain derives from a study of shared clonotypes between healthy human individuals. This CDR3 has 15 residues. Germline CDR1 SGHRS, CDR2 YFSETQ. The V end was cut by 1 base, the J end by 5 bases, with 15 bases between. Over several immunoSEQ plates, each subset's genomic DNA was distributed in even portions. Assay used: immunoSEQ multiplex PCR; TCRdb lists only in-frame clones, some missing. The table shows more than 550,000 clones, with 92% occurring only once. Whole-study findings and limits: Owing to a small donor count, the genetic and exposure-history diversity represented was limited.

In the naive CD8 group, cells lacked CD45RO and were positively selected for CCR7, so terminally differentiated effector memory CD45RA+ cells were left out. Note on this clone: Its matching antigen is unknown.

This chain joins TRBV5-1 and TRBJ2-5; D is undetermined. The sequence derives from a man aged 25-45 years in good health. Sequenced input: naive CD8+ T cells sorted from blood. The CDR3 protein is CASSLKGNLRETQYF. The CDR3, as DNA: TGCGCCAGCAGCTTGAAGGGCAACCTTAGGGAGACCCAGTACTTC. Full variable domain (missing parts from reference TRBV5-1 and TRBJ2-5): KAGVTQTPRYLIKTRGQQVTLSCSPISGHRSVSWYQQTPGQGLQFLFEYFSETQRNKGNFPGRFSGRQFSNSRSEMNVSTLELGDSALYLCASSLKGNLRETQYFGPGTRLLVL.